Reported below is one T cell receptor beta chain. The antigen remains undetermined. This specimen belongs to a study of cytomegalovirus exposure and HLA in healthy donors. Study outcomes and limitations: Sequences of the TCR beta chain were said to predict the HLA-A and HLA-B alleles of most subjects accurately. According to reports, the classifier identified cytomegalovirus status with high specificity and sensitivity. According to the study, roughly 160 TCR beta chains were cytomegalovirus-associated. CMV antigen specificity was confirmed in vitro for three CMV-associated chains.

CDR1 is SGHDT, CDR2 YYEEEE, per germline. The V end was cut by 3 bases, the J end by 3 bases, with 15 bases between. There are 16 residues in the CDR3. It was with 60 Vbeta and 13 Jbeta primers that the PCR ran. Assay used: immunoSEQ multiplex PCR; TCRdb lists only in-frame clones, some missing. The sample has approximately 120,000 clones, more than 75% seen once. The chain couples TRBV5-6 to TRBJ1-4, with D unresolved. What was sequenced was PBMCs. This TCR was recovered from a woman aged 60 to 75 in good health and CMV-seropositive. The CDR3 sequence: CASSYRTGLSNEKLFF. In DNA form, the CDR3 reads TGTGCCAGCAGCTATCGGACCGGACTGTCTAATGAAAAACTGTTTTTT.